This T cell receptor beta chain was recorded in a study of cytomegalovirus exposure and HLA in healthy donors. The germline gives CDR1 MNHNY, CDR2 SVGAGI (reference sequence). This CDR3 region has 13 residues. Trimming pared 8 bases from V and 6 bases from J, leaving 11 bases between. PCR used 60 Vbeta primers and 13 Jbeta primers. The table came from immunoSEQ multiplex PCR; TCRdb's copy has only in-frame clones and leaves some out. Altogether some 150,000 clones are present, roughly 82% being singletons, with the ten largest covering 5% to 6.5%. The rearrangement links TRBV6-6 to TRBJ1-6, with D hard to call. The receptor comes from a man aged 25 to 40 in good health and CMV-seropositive. The specimen sequenced was PBMCs. The CDR3 is CASGGNGNSPLHF. In nucleotides, the CDR3 is TGTGCCAGCGGAGGAAACGGTAATTCACCCCTCCACTTT.